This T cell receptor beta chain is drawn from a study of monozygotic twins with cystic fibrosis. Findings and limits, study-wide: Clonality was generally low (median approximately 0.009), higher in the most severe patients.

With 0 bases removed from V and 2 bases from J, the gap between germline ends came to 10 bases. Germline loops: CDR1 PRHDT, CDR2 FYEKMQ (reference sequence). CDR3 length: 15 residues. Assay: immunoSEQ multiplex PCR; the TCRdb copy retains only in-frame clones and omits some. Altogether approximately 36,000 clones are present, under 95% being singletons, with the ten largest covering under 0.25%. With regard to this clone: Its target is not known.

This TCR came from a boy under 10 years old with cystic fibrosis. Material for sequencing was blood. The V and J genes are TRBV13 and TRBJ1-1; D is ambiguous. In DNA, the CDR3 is TGTGCCAGCAGCTTAGGCGAAGAGTTCAACACTGAAGCTTTCTTT. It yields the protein CASSLGEEFNTEAFF.